The source of this T cell receptor (beta chain) is a study of blood T cells in healthy people across ages. In this sample, this clonotype turned up once. Germline V gene sequence: CDR1 MDHEN, CDR2 SYDVKM. This CDR3 contains 13 residues. Sample donors were healthy Caucasian individuals that came from Russia, aged roughly 6 to 100. Alongside a J-beta primer mix, a sample-barcoded 5' primer served in a second PCR lasting roughly 6 to 11 cycles. TCRdb called the 5' RACE reads again in MiXCR, with one record for every CDR3 protein. Of about 780,000 distinct CDR3 sequences detected, 46% appear once; the ten largest clones hold over 15%.

This sequence originates from a man at least 80 years old in good health. J is TRBJ2-5 and V is TRBV28; a possible D gene is TRBD1 (7 bases). The J call may be mistaken, given a closer DNA end match to TRBJ2-7. The sample consisted of blood. CDR3 DNA sequence: TGTGCCAGCAGGCGACAGGGACTCGACGAGCAGTACTTC. Translating it yields CASRRQGLDEQYF.